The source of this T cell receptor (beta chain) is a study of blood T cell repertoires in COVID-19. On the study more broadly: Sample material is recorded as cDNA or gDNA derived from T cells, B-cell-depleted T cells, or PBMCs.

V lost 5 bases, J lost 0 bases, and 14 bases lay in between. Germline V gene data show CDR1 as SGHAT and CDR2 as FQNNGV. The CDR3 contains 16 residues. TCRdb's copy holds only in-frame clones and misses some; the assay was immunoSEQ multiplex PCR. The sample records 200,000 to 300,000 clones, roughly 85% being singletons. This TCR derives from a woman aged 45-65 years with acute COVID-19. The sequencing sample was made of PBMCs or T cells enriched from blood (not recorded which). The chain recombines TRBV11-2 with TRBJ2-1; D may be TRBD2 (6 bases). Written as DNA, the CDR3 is TGTGCCAGCAGCCTAGGCGGGGCGAGCTCCTACAATGAGCAGTTCTTC. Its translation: CASSLGGASSYNEQFF.